This T cell receptor beta chain was captured by sequencing in a study of OX40 agonist ivuxolimab in advanced cancers. For the study at large: Antecedent anti-PD-1, anti-PD-L1 or anti-CTLA-4 therapy was permissible, with about 39% having received some. There were three patients with partial responses, one having hepatocellular carcinoma and two cutaneous melanoma.

General study points: Researchers report that CD8+ T cells had, on average, more expanded clones than CD4+. Antigen specificity remained undetermined for the expanded peripheral T cells.

The data were produced by immunoSEQ multiplex PCR, yet TCRdb's version contains in-frame clones alone and is incomplete. The table records around 60,000 clones, about 86% of them present only once. A note on this clone: No antigen is known for it.

This TCR came from an adult with an advanced solid tumor such as melanoma, head and neck, liver or kidney cancer. Specimen: CD4+ or CD8+ T cells sorted from blood, collected in a trial of the OX40 agonist ivuxolimab.

DNA of the CDR3: TGTGCCAGCAGCGGAAAAAGGACCGCTTTCCCCCCAGATACGCAGTATTTT. Its protein product is CASSGKRTAFPPDTQYF. The chain combines TRBV9 with TRBJ2-3, with D uncertain. Germline values: CDR1 SGDLS, CDR2 YYNGEE. This CDR3 has 17 amino acids. The V end was cut by 3 bases, the J end by 4 bases, with 21 bases between.